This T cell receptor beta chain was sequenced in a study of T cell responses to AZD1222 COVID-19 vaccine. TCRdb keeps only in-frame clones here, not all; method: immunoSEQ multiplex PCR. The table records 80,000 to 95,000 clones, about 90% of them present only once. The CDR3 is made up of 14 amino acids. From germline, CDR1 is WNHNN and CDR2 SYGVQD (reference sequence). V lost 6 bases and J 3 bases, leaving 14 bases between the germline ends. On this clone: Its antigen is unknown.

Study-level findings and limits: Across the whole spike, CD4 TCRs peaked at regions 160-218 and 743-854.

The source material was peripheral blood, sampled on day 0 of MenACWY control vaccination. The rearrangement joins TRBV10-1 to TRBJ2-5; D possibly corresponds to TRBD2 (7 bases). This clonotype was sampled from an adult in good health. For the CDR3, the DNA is TGCGCCAGCAGAGGCACGGGGGGCAAAGAGACCCAGTACTTC. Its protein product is CASRGTGGKETQYF.